The 18 T cell receptor beta chains below all came from one sample that was sequenced in a study of beta chain features in type 1 diabetes. Broader study findings: All four CD4+ subsets of Type 1 diabetes patients contained TCRB CDR3s that were moderately but significantly shorter.

These receptors are not linked to any known antigen. TCRB transcripts that were expressed got sequenced, as all of the isolated RNA had been reverse transcribed. Sequenced by immunoSEQ multiplex PCR; TCRdb stores in-frame clones only, minus some. Here the sample spans hundreds of thousands of clones, about 14% being singletons. Sequences were obtained from naive CD4+ T cells from blood. These receptors all come from a man between 18 and 35 years old with type 1 diabetes.

On this clone: Different DNA sequences within this sample yield the same CDR3. The chain combines TRBV20-1 with TRBJ2-1; no firm D call. The CDR3 consists of 10 residues. Per germline, CDR1 DFQATT and CDR2 SNEGSKA (reference sequence). Trimming stripped 6 bases from V and 4 bases from J, with 4 bases between. The CDR3 sequence is CSAPYNEQFF. Written as DNA, the CDR3 is TGCAGTGCGCCTTACAATGAGCAGTTCTTC.

This chain connects TRBV14 to TRBJ1-6; no clear D. Germline CDR1 and CDR2: SGHDN and FVKESK. The CDR3 consists of 12 residues. V lost 4 bases and J lost 8, with 6 bases in between. CDR3 protein: CASSLTHSPLHF. For the CDR3, the DNA is TGTGCCAGCAGCCTTACACATTCACCCCTCCACTTT.

This chain connects TRBV9 to TRBJ2-5; no definite D call. Germline V gives CDR1 SGDLS, CDR2 YYNGEE. CDR3 size: 13 residues. V lost 1 base and J 1 base, leaving 5 bases between the germline ends. CDR3: CASSVSPQETQYF. The CDR3 DNA reads as TGTGCCAGCAGCGTATCGCCCCAAGAGACCCAGTACTTC.

The chain combines TRBV29-1 with TRBJ1-5, with TRBD1 matching 8 bases. Trimming at V came to 4 bases and at J to 6 bases, leaving 8 bases not matched to a gene. The germline CDR1 and CDR2 sequences are SQVTM and ANQGSEA. This CDR3 has 14 amino acids. In DNA form, the CDR3 reads TGCAGCGTTGTTTTACAGGGGGGCAGTCAGCCCCAGCATTTT. It encodes CSVVLQGGSQPQHF.

This chain links TRBV30 with TRBJ1-2; D is unclear. With 0 bases removed from V and 2 bases from J, the gap between germline ends came to 7 bases. Germline V gene data show CDR1 as GTSNPN and CDR2 as SVGIG (reference sequence). This CDR3 region has 13 residues. CDR3 coding DNA: TGTGCCTGGAGTGTAATAAGGAACTATGGCTACACCTTC. This codes for CAWSVIRNYGYTF.

The V call is TRBV29-1, the J call TRBJ2-7; TRBD1 matches 9 bases. Germline V gene lookup returns CDR1 SQVTM and CDR2 ANQGSEA. The CDR3 is 12 residues long. V lost 6 bases, J lost 7 bases, and 7 bases stayed unmatched. CDR3 protein: CSVGTGLSEQYF. The CDR3 bases are TGCAGCGTGGGGACAGGGTTGAGTGAGCAGTACTTC.

The genes are TRBV5-6 and TRBJ1-1; maybe TRBD1 (5 bases). The length of the CDR3 is 17 residues. V lost 4 bases and J lost 3, with 22 bases in between. Germline CDR1 SGHDT, CDR2 YYEEEE. CDR3 region: CASSRIEFRGRDTEAFF. CDR3 DNA sequence: TGTGCCAGCAGCCGGATCGAGTTCCGGGGGAGGGACACTGAAGCTTTCTTT.

This clone was seen a single time. The V gene is TRBV7-2, the J gene TRBJ2-7; no reliable D call. The CDR3 spans 15 residues. Trimming left V 3 bases short and J 3 bases short, with 15 bases between. The germline V gene encodes CDR1 SGHTA and CDR2 FQGNSA. DNA for the CDR3: TGTGCCAGCAGCTTGGCCACCGTGGGTCGCTACGAGCAGTACTTC. Translating it yields CASSLATVGRYEQYF.

This clone was counted only a few times. The rearrangement joins TRBV19 to TRBJ2-2; no reliable D call. The germline CDR1 and CDR2 sequences are LNHDA and SQIVND (reference sequence). Trimming left V 4 bases short and J 3 bases short, with 6 bases between. This CDR3 contains 13 residues. The CDR3 nucleotides are TGTGCCAGTAGTACCCGTTACACCGGGGAGCTGTTTTTT. As protein: CASSTRYTGELFF.

This clone was seen once. This chain uses TRBV5-4 with TRBJ2-6; the D is unclear. V shed 5 bases and J shed 0 bases, with 3 bases lying between them. This CDR3 has 13 amino acids. In germline, CDR1 is SGHNT, CDR2 YYREEE (reference sequence). The CDR3 DNA is TGTGCCAGCAGACACTCTGGGGCCAACGTCCTGACTTTC. Amino acids: CASRHSGANVLTF.

This rearrangement joins TRBV7-2 to TRBJ2-7; no firm D call. Germline V CDR1 and CDR2: SGHTA, FQGNSA. The CDR3 has 14 residues. The V gene lost 0 bases and the J gene lost 3 bases, with 9 bases spanning the gap. The CDR3 DNA reads TGTGCCAGCAGCTTAGCAGGGTCAGGCTACGAGCAGTACTTC. Encoded protein: CASSLAGSGYEQYF.

This clone was seen a handful of times. The chain links TRBV2 to TRBJ1-1, with D tentatively TRBD1 (5 bases). V gave up 4 bases and J gave up 7 bases, with 7 bases separating them. This CDR3 is 11 amino acids long. Germline CDR1 is SNHLY and CDR2 is FYNNEI. The CDR3 DNA reads as TGTGCCAGCAGTGGAAGGGGTGAAGCTTTCTTT. This codes for CASSGRGEAFF.

The chain's CDR3 is CASSLRQELANYGYTF. The CDR3, as DNA: TGTGCCAGCAGCTTAAGACAGGAGCTGGCTAACTATGGCTACACCTTC. The chain is built from TRBV7-9 and TRBJ1-2; TRBD1 is a possible D gene (6 bases). There are 16 residues in the CDR3. Trimming removed 2 bases at V and 0 bases at J, with 13 bases between. Germline values: CDR1 SEHNR, CDR2 FQNEAQ (reference sequence).

This sequence joins TRBV29-1 and TRBJ2-7; 11 positions match TRBD1. V was clipped by 4 bases and J by 2 bases; unmatched bases: 4. The length of the CDR3 is 14 residues. Germline-derived CDR1 and CDR2 are SQVTM and ANQGSEA. The CDR3 reads CSVGTGQGAYEQYF. CDR3 bases: TGCAGCGTTGGCACGGGACAGGGGGCCTACGAGCAGTACTTC.

In its sample, this clone was seen a few times. The chain couples TRBV5-1 to TRBJ2-1; TRBD2 matches 10 bases. The CDR3 length is 15 residues. Germline CDR1 reads SGHRS; CDR2 reads YFSETQ. Trimming cost V 4 bases and J 7 bases; bases outside gene matches: 8. In DNA, the CDR3 is TGCGCCAGCAGCCCGGAGGGACTAGCGCTTAATGAGCAGTTCTTC. Translated, it gives CASSPEGLALNEQFF. The whole variable domain, remainder taken from reference TRBV5-1 and TRBJ2-1, is KAGVTQTPRYLIKTRGQQVTLSCSPISGHRSVSWYQQTPGQGLQFLFEYFSETQRNKGNFPGRFSGRQFSNSRSEMNVSTLELGDSALYLCASSPEGLALNEQFFGPGTRLTVL.

This chain uses TRBV19 with TRBJ2-7, with D perhaps matching TRBD1 (6 bases). Germline V lookup: CDR1 LNHDA, CDR2 SQIVND (reference sequence). The CDR3 length is 13 residues. The V end lost 7 bases, the J end lost 3 bases, and 13 bases lay between the germline ends. The CDR3 loop reads CASIGDKLYEQYF. In nucleotides, the CDR3 is TGTGCCAGTATCGGGGACAAGCTCTACGAGCAGTACTTC.

The chain uses TRBV5-1 and TRBJ2-1; no firm D call. The length of the CDR3 is 15 residues. V was cut by 0 bases and J by 2 bases, with 9 bases left in between. Germline assignment: CDR1 SGHRS and CDR2 YFSETQ. CDR3 sequence reads: CASSLDTRAYNEQFF. In DNA, the CDR3 is TGCGCCAGCAGCTTGGATACAAGGGCCTACAATGAGCAGTTCTTC.

CDR3 loop: CASSLSGEAYEQYF. The CDR3 coding sequence is TGTGCCAGCAGCTTGAGCGGGGAAGCCTACGAGCAGTACTTC. The chain employs TRBV5-6 and TRBJ2-5; 7 bases line up with TRBD2. The J call is in doubt because the DNA end fits TRBJ2-7 better. This CDR3 comprises 14 residues. Looked up from germline, CDR1 is SGHDT and CDR2 is YYEEEE.